The 24 T cell receptor beta chains below were found in one sample sequenced in a study of blood T cells in healthy people across ages. A second PCR of about 6 to 11 cycles used a sample-barcoded 5' primer and a J-beta primer mix. From the 5' RACE reads, TCRdb called clonotypes with MiXCR, one entry per CDR3 protein. The table has 800,000 to 950,000 distinct CDR3 sequences, almost 30% seen once. A further study also used this sample, focusing on T cells of mothers and their children.

The sample taken for sequencing was blood. These receptor sequences come from a middle-aged woman in good health.

The V and J genes are TRBV5-6 and TRBJ2-7, with 8 bases aligning to TRBD1. CDR1 SGHDT and CDR2 YYEEEE come from the germline V gene. The CDR3 is made up of 16 amino acids. The ends lost 2 bases at V and 4 bases at J; junction bases unmatched: 11. CDR3 sequence (DNA): TGTGCCAGCAGCTTCTACGGACAGGGCCGCGGTTACGAGCAGTACTTC. Its translation is CASSFYGQGRGYEQYF. Filled out from reference TRBV5-6 and TRBJ2-7, the complete variable domain reads DAGVTQSPTHLIKTRGQQVTLRCSPKSGHDTVSWYQQALGQGPQFIFQYYEEEERQRGNFPDRFSGHQFPNYSSELNVNALLLGDSALYLCASSFYGQGRGYEQYFGPGTRLTVT.

This clonotype was seen only a few times. The V call is TRBV7-3, the J call TRBJ2-6, with 8 bases lining up with TRBD1. There are 18 residues in the CDR3. V shed 8 bases, J shed 0 bases, and the junction held 12 bases outside the gene matches. CDR1 SGHTA and CDR2 FQGTGA come from the germline V gene. CDR3 nucleotides: TGTGCCAGCGGCCGAGACAGGGGCAAAAGCTCTGGGGCCAACGTCCTGACTTTC. This gives the protein CASGRDRGKSSGANVLTF.

This clonotype was picked up a small number of times. J is TRBJ1-2 and V is TRBV7-3; a possible D gene is TRBD1 (6 bases). CDR1 and CDR2 (germline): SGHTA, FQGTGA. The CDR3 sequence is 14 residues long. With 5 bases removed from V and 0 bases from J, the gap between germline ends came to 10 bases. CDR3 nucleotides: TGTGCCAGCAGCCCGGAGGGGGCTAACTATGGCTACACCTTC. Its translation: CASSPEGANYGYTF.

J is TRBJ1-1 and V is TRBV3-1, with unresolved D. The germline gives CDR1 LGHDT, CDR2 YNNKEL (reference sequence). This CDR3 has 13 residues. V was pared by 5 bases and J by 1 base, with 8 bases between. The CDR3 is CASSTKPNTEAFF. In nucleotides, the CDR3 is TGTGCCAGCAGCACGAAGCCGAACACTGAAGCTTTCTTT.

This clonotype has a count of ten or more. The chain has TRBV5-1 and TRBJ2-7; 10 nucleotides agree with TRBD1. The V gene end was trimmed by 7 bases and the J gene end by 5 bases; junction bases not matched to a gene: 3. Germline lookup yields CDR1 SGHRS and CDR2 YFSETQ. This CDR3 is 12 amino acids long. CDR3 DNA: TGCGCCAGCTTCGGACAGGGGGACGAGCAGTACTTC. It translates to CASFGQGDEQYF.

V usage is TRBV11-2 and J usage is TRBJ1-4, with 7 bases that match TRBD1. V was clipped by 5 bases and J by 2 bases; unmatched bases: 11. CDR1 is SGHAT and CDR2 is FQNNGV in the germline V gene. The CDR3 has 17 amino acids. The CDR3 DNA sequence: TGTGCCAGCAGCGTTCAGAGGGGGCTGGGGACTAATGAAAAACTGTTTTTT. This sequence encodes CASSVQRGLGTNEKLFF.

This clonotype has at least ten counts. The chain links TRBV9 to TRBJ1-5; D perhaps matches TRBD1 (6 bases). Germline assignment: CDR1 SGDLS and CDR2 YYNGEE. V dropped 1 base and J dropped 5 bases, with 13 bases sitting between them. The CDR3 runs 15 residues. This CDR3 is CASSVCRGGDQPQHF. CDR3 sequence (DNA): TGTGCCAGCAGCGTATGCAGGGGAGGGGATCAGCCCCAGCATTTT.

The table lists this clonotype with many counts. The genes are TRBV15 and TRBJ2-5; no definite D call. The germline CDR1 and CDR2 sequences are LNHNV and YYDKDF (reference sequence). The CDR3 consists of 15 residues. Trimming pared 1 base from V and 4 bases from J, leaving 13 bases between. This chain's CDR3 is CATSRGPVLGETQYF. The DNA for the CDR3 is TGTGCCACCAGCAGAGGTCCCGTTCTTGGAGAGACCCAGTACTTC.

This sequence joins TRBV5-6 and TRBJ1-4; maybe TRBD1 (5 bases). Germline assignment: CDR1 SGHDT and CDR2 YYEEEE. V lost 4 bases and J 3 bases, leaving 16 bases between the germline ends. The CDR3 has 16 amino acids. CDR3 DNA: TGTGCCAGCAGCCGGGCTCGGAGGGGCTCTAATGAAAAACTGTTTTTT. Translated, it gives CASSRARRGSNEKLFF.

This chain joins TRBV7-9 and TRBJ1-1; D not resolved. Germline V gene lookup returns CDR1 SEHNR and CDR2 FQNEAQ (reference sequence). The CDR3 sequence is 13 residues long. The ends were cut back, 8 bases at V and 10 bases at J, with 20 bases in the middle. CDR3 nucleotide sequence: TGTGCCAGCCCCGAGGACTCGTCCCTTGGAGCTTTCTTT. This encodes CASPEDSSLGAFF.

The rearrangement links TRBV5-1 to TRBJ2-7; 11 positions agree with TRBD2. In germline, CDR1 is SGHRS, CDR2 YFSETQ. With 5 bases clipped from V and 5 bases from J, the junction kept 6 bases outside the gene matches. The CDR3 length is 14 residues. CDR3 nucleotides: TGCGCCAGCAGAATAGCGGGAGGGCCCGACGAGCAGTACTTC. It specifies CASRIAGGPDEQYF.

V gene TRBV6-5 combines with J gene TRBJ2-7; D perhaps matches TRBD2 (6 bases). The CDR3 has 16 amino acids. The V end was cut by 2 bases, the J end by 12 bases, with 26 bases between. The germline gives CDR1 MNHEY, CDR2 SVGAGI. The chain's CDR3 is CASSYLSGLEVETRYF. DNA of the CDR3: TGTGCCAGCAGTTACCTCTCGGGACTTGAGGTCGAGACCCGGTACTTC.

V gene TRBV20-1 combines with J gene TRBJ2-3; D remains unclear. Germline-derived CDR1 and CDR2 are DFQATT and SNEGSKA (reference sequence). The CDR3 is made up of 14 amino acids. Trimming cost V 2 bases and J 2 bases, with 11 bases left between them. CDR3 DNA: TGCAGTGCTAGATCAGCGTGGCCCACAGATACGCAGTATTTT. Amino acids: CSARSAWPTDTQYF.

V is TRBV20-1 and J is TRBJ2-1; D possibly corresponds to TRBD1 (5 bases). Germline loops: CDR1 DFQATT, CDR2 SNEGSKA (reference sequence). The V gene lost 7 bases and the J gene lost 0 bases, with 19 bases spanning the gap. The CDR3 runs to 16 residues. The CDR3 DNA follows: TGCAGTGTACCAAACAGGTTAACCAGCTCCTACAATGAGCAGTTCTTC. This codes for CSVPNRLTSSYNEQFF.

This clonotype was seen at least ten times. The chain has TRBV7-2 and TRBJ1-2, with D possibly TRBD1 on 6 matching bases. CDR3 size: 16 residues. Trimming took 3 bases from V and 4 from J, leaving 18 bases between them. Per the germline V gene, CDR1 is SGHTA and CDR2 is FQGNSA. CDR3 DNA: TGTGCCAGCAGCTTGTCCACAGGGTTTGGGGGCTATGGCTACACCTTC. It is translated as CASSLSTGFGGYGYTF.

Comment on this clonotype: At one end, the junction sequence differs from germline, possibly due to a read error. The J gene is TRBJ2-2, the V gene TRBV4-1; D call uncertain. This CDR3 contains 15 residues. Germline lookup yields CDR1 MGHRA and CDR2 YSYEKL. The CDR3: CAGSHATGNTGELFF. CDR3 coding DNA: TGCGCCGGCAGCCACGCCACGGGGAACACCGGGGAGCTGTTTTTT.

There are a few counts of this clonotype. This CDR3 is CASSQDLVHEQYF. In DNA form, the CDR3 reads TGTGCCAGCAGCCAAGATCTTGTCCACGAGCAGTACTTC. This chain joins TRBV3-1 and TRBJ2-7; D call uncertain. Germline loops: CDR1 LGHDT, CDR2 YNNKEL (reference sequence). Trimming took 0 bases from V and 5 from J, leaving 8 bases between them. The CDR3 extends over 13 amino acids.

This clonotype was picked up a small number of times. CDR3 coding DNA: TGTGCCAGCAGCTTGGCCAGGGCGGACTCTGGAAACACCATATATTTT. This codes for CASSLARADSGNTIYF. The chain recombines TRBV7-6 with TRBJ1-3; TRBD1 might be the D (5 bases). Trimming took off 3 bases at V and 0 bases at J, with 12 bases between the two ends. From germline, CDR1 is SGHVS and CDR2 FNYEAQ. The CDR3 length is 16 residues.

The chain combines TRBV5-1 with TRBJ1-2; D gene unclear. Germline V gives CDR1 SGHRS, CDR2 YFSETQ. Trimming took off 1 base at V and 3 bases at J, with 7 bases between the two ends. This CDR3 is 13 amino acids long. CDR3 loop: CASSLSPDYGYTF. In DNA form, the CDR3 reads TGCGCCAGCAGCTTGAGTCCCGACTATGGCTACACCTTC.

With respect to this clonotype: Since a much larger clone is just one base distant, this may be a read error. The CDR3 loop is CTSSLPTFNNEQFF. DNA of the CDR3: TGTACCAGCAGCCTTCCTACCTTTAACAATGAGCAGTTCTTC. The chain has TRBV7-2 and TRBJ2-1, with unresolved D. Trimming removed 5 bases from V and 5 bases from J, with 13 bases in between. CDR1 is SGHTA and CDR2 is FQGNSA in the germline V gene. The CDR3 totals 14 residues.

This clonotype was picked up a small number of times. The conserved final phenylalanine or tryptophan is absent from the CDR3, which likely points to a read error. This chain joins TRBV7-9 and TRBJ2-1; D unresolved. The CDR3 sequence is 12 residues long. CDR1 and CDR2 (germline): SEHNR, FQNEAQ (reference sequence). V shed 3 bases and J shed 10 bases, with 10 bases lying between them. The CDR3 region is CASSLVTLEQFV. CDR3 in DNA: TGTGCCAGCAGCTTGGTAACGTTAGAGCAGTTCGTC.

The genes are TRBV4-1 and TRBJ1-1; maybe TRBD1 (6 bases). Trimming cost V 8 bases and J 1 base, with 11 bases left between them. Germline V gene sequence: CDR1 MGHRA, CDR2 YSYEKL. The CDR3 length is 13 residues. The DNA of the CDR3 is TGCGCCAGCCAAAGACAGGAGAACACTGAAGCTTTCTTT. It encodes CASQRQENTEAFF.

This clonotype has just a few counts. The rearrangement joins TRBV2 to TRBJ2-1; TRBD2 matches 11 bases. Germline values: CDR1 SNHLY, CDR2 FYNNEI. The trim removed 4 bases at V and 10 bases at J, leaving 15 bases unmatched. This CDR3 is built from 17 residues. CDR3 sequence: CASSGGGASGGFNEQFF. The CDR3 bases are TGTGCCAGCAGTGGAGGCGGCGCTAGCGGGGGGTTTAACGAGCAGTTCTTC.

This clonotype was seen at least ten times. This chain links TRBV20-1 with TRBJ2-5; D is undetermined. The CDR3 runs to 13 residues. The V and J ends lost 4 bases and 5 bases respectively, with 14 bases between them. Germline assignment: CDR1 DFQATT and CDR2 SNEGSKA (reference sequence). In DNA, the CDR3 is TGCAGTGCTAAAGCCCCTGGTCGGGAGACCCAGTACTTC. Translation: CSAKAPGRETQYF.